These 29 T cell receptor beta chains were all obtained from the same sample, sequenced in a study of T cell responses to AZD1222 COVID-19 vaccine. Profiled with immunoSEQ multiplex PCR; TCRdb holds only in-frame clones, not every one. The table includes roughly 99,000 clones, approximately 91% detected once. The input for sequencing was peripheral blood, taken 28 days after the second AZD1222 dose. The receptors stem from an adult who received the AZD1222 COVID-19 vaccine.

The CDR3 region is CASTPTTGGTEAFF. The CDR3 DNA sequence: TGTGCCAGCACCCCTACGACCGGGGGGACTGAAGCTTTCTTT. This chain connects TRBV7-9 to TRBJ1-1; D possibly corresponds to TRBD1 (5 bases). CDR1 SEHNR and CDR2 FQNEAQ come from the germline V gene (reference sequence). This CDR3 spans 14 amino acids. V was clipped by 7 bases and J by 5 bases, with 17 bases between them.

The chain combines TRBV21-1 with TRBJ2-2; no DNA check was done on the table's D call, TRBD1. TRBV21-1 is assigned pseudogene status. The CDR3 contains 13 residues. CDR3 sequence (DNA): TGTGCCCCTAAAGGAAGGGGCTCCGGGGAGCTGTTTTTT. This gives the protein CAPKGRGSGELFF.

As concerns this clone: This same CDR3 is encoded by further DNA sequences in the sample. The J gene is TRBJ2-5, the V gene TRBV3-1 (or the pseudogene TRBV3-2); the D gene is possibly TRBD2 (6 bases). Germline V gives CDR1 LGHDT, CDR2 YNNKEL (reference sequence). The V gene lost 3 bases and the J gene lost 4 bases, with 6 bases spanning the gap. The CDR3 totals 12 residues. The CDR3, as DNA: TGTGCCAGCAGCCAGGGGGGAGAGACCCAGTACTTC. It codes for CASSQGGETQYF.

The chain has TRBV15 and TRBJ1-1; D call uncertain. Germline CDR1 LNHNV, CDR2 YYDKDF (reference sequence). V was pared by 0 bases and J by 4 bases, with 12 bases between. The CDR3 loop spans 15 amino acids. CDR3 residues: CATSREPSGGTEAFF. The DNA of the CDR3 is TGTGCCACCAGCAGAGAACCGTCCGGAGGCACTGAAGCTTTCTTT.

The rearrangement joins TRBV5-1 to TRBJ2-1, with 7 bases that match TRBD2. Per germline, CDR1 SGHRS and CDR2 YFSETQ. The CDR3 loop spans 15 amino acids. J lost 7 bases, V lost 2 bases, and 9 bases had no gene match. The CDR3 nucleotides are TGCGCCAGCAGCTTATGGGCGGGAGCGGTTAATGAGCAGTTCTTC. The encoded protein is CASSLWAGAVNEQFF.

The chain combines TRBV6-2 or TRBV6-3 with TRBJ1-5; TRBD1 is a possible D gene (5 bases). Germline CDR1 is MNHEY and CDR2 is SVGEGT. There are 18 residues in the CDR3. The V and J ends lost 3 bases and 6 bases respectively, with 24 bases between them. The CDR3 region is CASSYLPRGLPGGQPQHF. Written as DNA, the CDR3 is TGTGCCAGCAGTTATCTCCCACGGGGCCTCCCCGGCGGTCAGCCCCAGCATTTT.

The chain couples TRBV12-3 or TRBV12-4 to TRBJ1-1; D is possibly TRBD1 (5 bases). V lost 3 bases and J lost 5, with 10 bases in between. This CDR3 has 13 amino acids. The CDR3 DNA is TGTGCCAGCAGTTTGGGGGGGTCAACTGAAGCTTTCTTT. Translation: CASSLGGSTEAFF.

V usage is TRBV7-9 and J usage is TRBJ2-1; 10 positions agree with TRBD2. J was trimmed by 1 base and V by 6 bases; bases with no gene match: 12. Germline V CDR1 and CDR2: SEHNR, FQNEAQ (reference sequence). This CDR3 spans 18 amino acids. CDR3 DNA: TGTGCCAGCAGTTCAAAGGGAGCTAGCGGGAGTTCCTACAATGAGCAGTTCTTC. Protein sequence: CASSSKGASGSSYNEQFF.

The chain uses TRBV10-3 and TRBJ2-1; D might be TRBD1 or TRBD2, each matching 5 bases. Looked up from germline, CDR1 is ENHRY and CDR2 is SYGVKD. V lost 4 bases and J 2 bases, leaving 15 bases between the germline ends. The CDR3 totals 16 residues. The CDR3 bases are TGTGCCATCAGTGGGTACCGGGGCGAAGCCTACAATGAGCAGTTCTTC. This sequence encodes CAISGYRGEAYNEQFF.

J is TRBJ1-1 and V is TRBV29-1, with D maybe TRBD1 (6 bases). V lost 4 bases, J lost 7 bases, and 10 bases lay in between. The CDR3 covers 11 residues. Germline lookup yields CDR1 SQVTM and CDR2 ANQGSEA. The chain's CDR3 is CSVGGAYEAFF. The DNA for the CDR3 is TGCAGCGTTGGGGGGGCCTATGAAGCTTTCTTT.

The chain uses TRBV15 and TRBJ1-1; D gene uncertain. Germline-derived CDR1 and CDR2 are LNHNV and YYDKDF (reference sequence). The CDR3 runs to 14 residues. V was shortened by 3 bases and J by 4 bases, with 12 bases between the two germline ends. The CDR3 reads CATSSVEGSTEAFF. For the CDR3, the DNA is TGTGCCACCAGCAGTGTTGAGGGAAGCACTGAAGCTTTCTTT.

The rearrangement uses TRBV6-5 and TRBJ1-2; TRBD1 is a possible D gene (5 bases). The CDR3 extends over 15 amino acids. Trimming shortened V by 5 bases and J by 4 bases, and 17 bases separated the two germline ends. The germline CDR1 and CDR2 sequences are MNHEY and SVGAGI. The CDR3 region has the DNA TGTGCCAGCAGTCCCGGAGGGGCTCTGGTCTATGGCTACACCTTC. Encoded protein: CASSPGGALVYGYTF.

The chain joins TRBV5-1 to TRBJ2-7; 7 nucleotides line up with TRBD1. This CDR3 region has 13 residues. Trimming at V came to 2 bases and at J to 4 bases, leaving 3 bases not matched to a gene. Germline lookup yields CDR1 SGHRS and CDR2 YFSETQ. The CDR3, as DNA: TGCGCCAGCAGCTTCACGACAGGGTACGAGCAGTACTTC. Protein: CASSFTTGYEQYF.

This clone is a singleton in its sample. V usage is TRBV19 and J usage is TRBJ2-1; no clear D gene. Germline V gene sequence: CDR1 LNHDA, CDR2 SQIVND (reference sequence). Trimming stripped 4 bases from V and 4 bases from J, with 5 bases between. This CDR3 comprises 12 residues. The CDR3 spells CASSRPYNEQFF. The CDR3 DNA follows: TGTGCCAGTAGTAGGCCTTACAATGAGCAGTTCTTC. Drawing the rest from reference TRBV19 and TRBJ2-1, the complete variable domain is DGGITQSPKYLFRKEGQNVTLSCEQNLNHDAMYWYRQDPGQGLRLIYYSQIVNDFQKGDIAEGYSVSREKKESFPLTVTSAQKNPTAFYLCASSRPYNEQFFGPGTRLTVL.

The rearrangement joins TRBV3-1 (or the pseudogene TRBV3-2) to TRBJ2-2; D is perhaps TRBD1 (5 bases). The CDR3 spans 15 residues. Germline V gene data show CDR1 as LGHDT and CDR2 as YNNKEL (reference sequence). V was cut by 0 bases and J by 4 bases, with 9 bases left in between. CDR3 in DNA: TGTGCCAGCAGCCAAGATCCAGGGCCCACCGGGGAGCTGTTTTTT. Its protein product is CASSQDPGPTGELFF.

The DNA of the CDR3 is TGTGCCAGCAGCCAAGATGGGCAGTACAATGAGCAGTTCTTC. This sequence encodes CASSQDGQYNEQFF. This sequence joins TRBV3-1 (or the pseudogene TRBV3-2) and TRBJ2-1, with D uncertain. The CDR3 spans 14 residues. V lost 0 bases, J lost 4 bases, and 7 bases lay in between. CDR1 and CDR2 from the germline V gene are LGHDT and YNNKEL (reference sequence).

The gene calls are TRBV6-5 and TRBJ2-1; 9 positions agree with TRBD2. Germline CDR1 is MNHEY and CDR2 is SVGAGI. Trimming removed 6 bases from V and 15 bases from J; junction bases left unmatched: 12. The CDR3 has 13 amino acids. CDR3 nucleotide sequence: TGTGCCAGCAGCCCGATAGCGGGAGCCCCTCCGTTCTTC. Translation: CASSPIAGAPPFF.

This chain uses TRBV7-9 with TRBJ2-2; D is unclear. The CDR3 length is 16 residues. V was shortened by 10 bases and J by 2 bases, with 20 bases between the two germline ends. The germline gives CDR1 SEHNR, CDR2 FQNEAQ (reference sequence). As DNA, the CDR3 is TGTGCCATCCCTCTACCCGGGCGCGGCAACACCGGGGAGCTGTTTTTT. Protein product: CAIPLPGRGNTGELFF.

The chain uses TRBV7-2 and TRBJ1-2, with a weak D call TRBD1 (6 bases). Germline CDR1 is SGHTA and CDR2 is FQGNSA. CDR3 size: 16 residues. Trimming took 6 bases from V and 1 from J, leaving 18 bases between them. The CDR3 sequence is CASRGGTKNLNYGYTF. The CDR3 DNA reads as TGTGCCAGCAGAGGGGGGACTAAAAACCTTAACTATGGCTACACCTTC.

V and J are TRBV9 and TRBJ2-2, with 12 bases that match TRBD2. The CDR3 loop spans 17 amino acids. V trimming: 0 bases; J trimming: 4 bases; junction bases outside the gene matches: 4. From germline, CDR1 is SGDLS and CDR2 YYNGEE. CDR3 nucleotides: TGTGCCAGCAGCGTAGGTAGACTAGCGGGAGTCACCGGGGAGCTGTTTTTT. Protein product: CASSVGRLAGVTGELFF.

This clone was observed once. J is TRBJ2-7 and V is TRBV30; D might be TRBD2 (5 bases). The CDR3 extends over 13 amino acids. V lost 2 bases and J 6 bases, leaving 14 bases between the germline ends. CDR1 and CDR2 from the germline V gene are GTSNPN and SVGIG (reference sequence). Written as DNA, the CDR3 is TGTGCCTGGAGTAACACTAGAGGAGGCGAGCAGTACTTC. Translated: CAWSNTRGGEQYF.

The gene calls are TRBV28 and TRBJ2-1, with D perhaps matching TRBD1 (5 bases). The CDR3 is 12 residues long. The V gene's germline CDR1 is MDHEN and CDR2 SYDVKM. Trimming removed 2 bases at V and 10 bases at J, with 9 bases between. Here the CDR3 reads CASSLIGVEQFF. CDR3 bases: TGTGCCAGCAGTTTAATAGGGGTGGAGCAGTTCTTC. Full variable domain (missing parts from reference TRBV28 and TRBJ2-1): DVKVTQSSRYLVKRTGEKVFLECVQDMDHENMFWYRQDPGLGLRLIYFSYDVKMKEKGDIPEGYSVSREKKERFSLILESASTNQTSMYLCASSLIGVEQFFGPGTRLTVL.

The chain uses TRBV7-2 and TRBJ2-5, with 9 bases matching TRBD2. The CDR3 consists of 19 residues. The germline V gene has CDR1 SGHTA and CDR2 FQGNSA. Trimming removed 5 bases from V and 5 bases from J; junction bases left unmatched: 21. The DNA of the CDR3 is TGTGCCAGCAGCCCAGCAGGCAGGGCTAGCGGGAATTTGTGGGAGACCCAGTACTTC. Protein sequence: CASSPAGRASGNLWETQYF.

This clone was seen a single time. V and J are TRBV11-2 and TRBJ2-3, with TRBD2 matching over 11 bases. V lost 5 bases and J lost 2; bases outside the gene matches: 3. Germline V lookup: CDR1 SGHAT, CDR2 FQNNGV. The CDR3 length is 15 residues. The CDR3 nucleotides read TGTGCCAGCAGCCGGACTAGCGGGCTCACAGATACGCAGTATTTT. Its protein product is CASSRTSGLTDTQYF.

The V gene is TRBV5-5, the J gene TRBJ1-1; unclear D gene. The germline CDR1 and CDR2 sequences are SGHKS and YYEKEE (reference sequence). V lost 6 bases and J 0 bases, leaving 15 bases between the germline ends. CDR3 size: 15 residues. CDR3 loop: CASTVNPTLNTEAFF. The CDR3 DNA is TGTGCCAGCACCGTAAACCCGACACTGAACACTGAAGCTTTCTTT.

V gene TRBV5-4 combines with J gene TRBJ2-5; D not certain. Germline CDR1 and CDR2: SGHNT and YYREEE (reference sequence). The CDR3 has 14 residues. The V and J ends lost 4 bases and 1 base respectively, with 11 bases between them. The CDR3 DNA sequence: TGTGCCAGCAGCCCCAGAGATTTCCAAGAGACCCAGTACTTC. Translation: CASSPRDFQETQYF.

This chain uses TRBV19 with TRBJ1-5; 9 bases line up with TRBD1. J gave up 4 bases and V 3 bases, and 4 bases lay outside the gene matches. The CDR3 covers 15 residues. Germline V gene lookup returns CDR1 LNHDA and CDR2 SQIVND (reference sequence). The CDR3 spells CASSIRDRANQPQHF. The CDR3 bases are TGTGCCAGTAGTATCCGGGACAGGGCTAATCAGCCCCAGCATTTT.

The J gene is TRBJ2-1, the V gene TRBV25-1; D is uncertain. V shed 2 bases and J shed 3 bases, with 8 bases lying between them. There are 14 residues in the CDR3. The V gene's germline CDR1 is MGHDK and CDR2 SYGVNS. This CDR3 reads CASSELSSYNEQFF. In DNA, the CDR3 is TGTGCCAGCAGTGAACTTAGCAGCTACAATGAGCAGTTCTTC.

This chain links TRBV27 with TRBJ2-3; D uncertain. V lost 6 bases to trimming and J lost 1 base, with 8 bases between them. Germline CDR1 is MNHEY and CDR2 is SMNVEV (reference sequence). The CDR3 sequence is 13 residues long. As DNA, the CDR3 is TGTGCCAGCAGGTCCTATGGCACAGATACGCAGTATTTT. Amino acid sequence: CASRSYGTDTQYF.